A single sample gave rise to the 8 T cell receptor beta chains below, sequenced in a study of Graves' ophthalmopathy and Graves' hyperthyroidism. Amplified TCR beta CDR3 regions were obtained using RNA transcripts as template. HTBI primers were employed in first-round RT-PCR, then a second-round multiplex PCR followed. TCRdb called the multiplex PCR reads again in MiXCR, with one record for every CDR3 protein. The sample has some 25,000 distinct CDR3 sequences, about 50% seen once. The sequenced sample was peripheral blood. The source is an adult woman with stable Graves' hyperthyroidism.

For this clonotype: The conserved phenylalanine or tryptophan is not found at the CDR3 terminus, so this likely reflects a read error. It is unclear where the CDR3 begins or ends on the DNA, so no DNA is shown, and the CDR3 is as TCRdb lists it. The chain joins TRBV9 to TRBJ2-1; the table's D call TRBD1 went unverified against the DNA. Germline V gene data show CDR1 as SGDLS and CDR2 as YYNGEE. Inclusive of both ends, the CDR3 amounts to 11 amino acids. The CDR3 loop is CASSVDRGAGS.

The chain employs TRBV10-3 and TRBJ1-6, with 11 positions matching TRBD1. J gave up 10 bases and V 6 bases, and 23 bases lay outside the gene matches. Germline V gene data show CDR1 as ENHRY and CDR2 as SYGVKD. The CDR3 runs to 20 residues. CDR3 DNA: TGTGCCATCAGCCTAGGGAGTGGACAGGGGGCTTTGGCCCCAAGGTCACCCCTCCACTTT. Protein: CAISLGSGQGALAPRSPLHF.

The chain combines TRBV2 with TRBJ1-2; 7 bases align to TRBD1. CDR3 size: 14 residues. V gave up 6 bases and J gave up 5 bases; unmatched junction bases: 9. The germline CDR1 and CDR2 sequences are SNHLY and FYNNEI. CDR3: CASRSGDSGYGYTF. CDR3 DNA sequence: TGTGCCAGCAGATCTGGGGACAGCGGTTATGGCTACACCTTC.

This clonotype was observed a single time. The CDR3 does not end in the conserved phenylalanine or tryptophan, so this is likely a read error. The V and J genes are TRBV10-1 and TRBJ1-5, with D possibly being TRBD1 (5 bases). With 7 bases removed from V and 7 bases from J, the gap between germline ends came to 11 bases. Looked up from germline, CDR1 is WNHNN and CDR2 is SYGVQD (reference sequence). The CDR3 totals 12 residues. CDR3 residues: CASTGIEQPQHS. CDR3 DNA: TGCGCCAGCACAGGGATCGAACAGCCCCAGCATTCT.

To note about this clonotype: Relative to the germline gene, one junction end is altered; a read error may explain this. This rearrangement joins TRBV20-1 to TRBJ1-4; no clear D gene. Germline values: CDR1 DFQATT, CDR2 SNEGSKA (reference sequence). The CDR3 extends over 13 amino acids. CDR3 bases: TGCAGCACTCCCCGTCCTTCTTTTGAAGAACTGTTTTTT. It yields the protein CSTPRPSFEELFF.

This chain uses TRBV7-6 with TRBJ1-1; tentatively, D is TRBD1 (6 bases). V was clipped by 0 bases and J by 7 bases, with 12 bases between them. CDR1 SGHVS and CDR2 FNYEAQ come from the germline V gene. This CDR3 has 14 amino acids. The CDR3 spells CASSLATGQGEAFF. The DNA for the CDR3 is TGTGCCAGCAGCTTAGCAACAGGGCAAGGTGAAGCTTTCTTT. Variable domain in full (rest from reference TRBV7-6 and TRBJ1-1): GAGVSQSPRYKVTKRGQDVALRCDPISGHVSLYWYRQALGQGPEFLTYFNYEAQQDKSGLPNDRFSAERPEGSISTLTIQRTEQRDSAMYRCASSLATGQGEAFFGQGTRLTVV.

This clonotype has a count of ten or more. The CDR3 is CASKAGDTQYF. CDR3 nucleotide sequence: TGTGCCAGCAAAGCGGGTGATACGCAGTATTTT. The chain links TRBV6-6 to TRBJ2-3; D possibly corresponds to TRBD2 (6 bases). This CDR3 region has 11 residues. Looked up from germline, CDR1 is MNHNY and CDR2 is SVGAGI (reference sequence). Trimming took 7 bases from V and 6 from J, leaving 8 bases between them.

This rearrangement joins TRBV19 to TRBJ1-5; maybe TRBD1 (5 bases). Germline CDR1 is LNHDA and CDR2 is SQIVND (reference sequence). The V and J ends lost 2 bases and 1 base respectively, with 6 bases between them. CDR3 size: 14 residues. In DNA, the CDR3 is TGTGCCAGTAGTATACGGGGGAGCAATCAGCCCCAGCATTTT. Translated, it gives CASSIRGSNQPQHF.